A selection of T cell receptor beta chains follows, all from one sample in a study of T cell changes during pregnancy in multiple sclerosis. Repertoires were generated with immunoSEQ multiplex PCR, while TCRdb's copy carries only in-frame clones and drops some. The sample contains roughly 110,000 clones, roughly 92% of which appear only once. Sequencing was performed on peripheral blood, taken in the third trimester of pregnancy. These receptors came from a female donor in good health, enrolled as a control in a pregnancy study. Both conserved end residues are part of each CDR3. The order of the fields is clone size, V gene, J gene, D gene, CDR3 DNA, CDR3 protein. A D gene is named only where the DNA matches it firmly. Clone size is shown for a subset of rows, as once, few, many or a class of expanded clone.

>.|TRBV18|TRBJ1-2|.
TGTGCCAGCTCCGTCACAGAAACTAACTATGGCTACACCTTC
CASSVTETNYGYTF
>.|TRBV5-1|TRBJ1-1|.
TGCGCCAGCAGCTTCGAGGCTACGGGAAACACTGAAGCTTTCTTT
CASSFEATGNTEAFF
>.|TRBV5-1|TRBJ2-1|TRBD1
TGCGCCTTCAGGGAGGGACAGGGGGCAGGCGAGCAGTTCTTC
CAFREGQGAGEQFF
>.|TRBV4-3|TRBJ2-2|.
TGCGCCAGCAGCCAGGCCGGGACACCGAACACCGGGGAGCTGTTTTTT
CASSQAGTPNTGELFF
>once|TRBV7-2|TRBJ2-2|.
TGTGCCAGCAGCTGGTTGCGGAACACCGGGGAGCTGTTTTTT
CASSWLRNTGELFF
>.|TRBV4-3|TRBJ1-1|.
TGCGCCAGCAGCCAAGAGGTAGCAGCGAACACTGAAGCTTTCTTT
CASSQEVAANTEAFF
>.|TRBV19|TRBJ1-1|.
TGTGCCAGTAGTTTCCGACGGGAAGTTATGAACACTGAAGCTTTCTTT
CASSFRREVMNTEAFF
>.|TRBV28|TRBJ1-6|TRBD1
TGTGCCAGCAGTCAACGGACAGGGTCCCTTAATTCACCCCTCCACTTT
CASSQRTGSLNSPLHF
>.|TRBV7-2|TRBJ1-1|.
TGTGCCAGCAGCTTAAGGCCAGGGCAGGCTTTCTTT
CASSLRPGQAFF
>.|TRBV4-3|TRBJ1-5|TRBD1
TGCGCCAGCAGCCAAGCCCCAGGGGGCCGTCAGCCCCAGCATTTT
CASSQAPGGRQPQHF
>.|TRBV23-1|TRBJ2-7|.
TGCGCCAGCAGTCATGGTTATCTTATGGAGCGGGTGGCGTACGAGCAGTACTTC
CASSHGYLMERVAYEQYF
>.|TRBV7-2|TRBJ1-1|TRBD1
TGTGCCAGCACCCAGTCGCCGGGACAGGGGGCCACTGAAGCTTTCTTT
CASTQSPGQGATEAFF
>.|TRBV7-2|TRBJ2-1|.
TGTGCCAGCAGCCCTAGTAGAGTCGAGCAGTTCTTC
CASSPSRVEQFF
>few|TRBV19|TRBJ1-2|.
TGTGCCAGTTCCTATAACGTAGAGGAGGGCTATGGCTACACCTTC
CASSYNVEEGYGYTF
>.|TRBV18|TRBJ2-5|TRBD1
TGTGCCAGCTCACTACTGGACAGGGGGGAGACCCAGTACTTC
CASSLLDRGETQYF
>.|TRBV15|TRBJ2-2|.
TGTGCCACCAGCAGAGTGGGGGCCCCCCCCGGGGAGCTGTTTTTT
CATSRVGAPPGELFF
>.|TRBV7-2|TRBJ1-2|TRBD1
TGTGCCAGCAGCTCCTCAGGGGGCCGGCTCGACTATGGCTACACCTTC
CASSSSGGRLDYGYTF
>.|TRBV18|TRBJ1-2|.
TGTGCCAGCTCACCCGGGACAAACTATGGCTACACCTTC
CASSPGTNYGYTF
>.|TRBV29-1|TRBJ2-1|TRBD2
TGCAGCGTTGTGGGACCGGGACTAGCGGGGGGGCCGGGGAGCAATGAGCAGTTCTTC
CSVVGPGLAGGPGSNEQFF
>.|TRBV5-8|TRBJ1-4|TRBD1
TGTGCCAGCAGCTTGTTGCGACAGGGACTTGGAAGTGAAAAACTGTTTTTT
CASSLLRQGLGSEKLFF
>.|TRBV6-4|TRBJ2-3|.
TGTGCCAGCAGAAGCCAACAGGGGACTGACACAGATACGCAGTATTTT
CASRSQQGTDTDTQYF
>.|TRBV7-9|TRBJ2-3|TRBD2
TGTGCCAGCAGCTCCGGGGGACTAGCGGGGGTAGATACGCAGTATTTT
CASSSGGLAGVDTQYF
>.|TRBV6-1|TRBJ1-1|.
TGTGCCAGCAGTGAAGGCATCACCGGCACTGAAGCTTTCTTT
CASSEGITGTEAFF
>.|TRBV2|TRBJ2-7|TRBD1
TGTGCCAGCAGGGGCCGGACCGGGACAGGGATCTACGAGCAGTACTTC
CASRGRTGTGIYEQYF
>.|TRBV11-3|TRBJ2-2|TRBD1
TGTGCCGGACAGGGGGCTGACACCGGGGAGCTGTTTTTT
CAGQGADTGELFF
>.|TRBV27|TRBJ1-1|.
TGTGCCAGCAGTTTCCGGGGTGAAGCTTTCTTT
CASSFRGEAFF
>.|TRBV5-5|TRBJ1-5|.
TGTGCCAGCAGCTTACAGGGTCTGGGGGAGCCCCAGCATTTT
CASSLQGLGEPQHF
>.|TRBV18|TRBJ1-5|TRBD1
TGTGCCAGCTCACCCTCCGGGACAGGAGCCTTCCAGCCCCAGCATTTT
CASSPSGTGAFQPQHF
>.|TRBV10-3|TRBJ2-7|.
TGTGCCATCAGTCCTGGGACAACCGAGTTGGAGTACTTC
CAISPGTTELEYF
>once|TRBV19|TRBJ1-2|TRBD1
TGTGCCAGTAGTACCGACAGGGGTCCCCTAGGTGGCTACACCTTC
CASSTDRGPLGGYTF
>.|TRBV5-1|TRBJ2-1|.
TGCGCCAGCAGCTTGGTGGGGGGTACCTCCTACAATGAGCAGTTCTTC
CASSLVGGTSYNEQFF
>.|TRBV6-5|TRBJ1-2|TRBD1
TGTGCCAGCAGTCGGACAGGGCCTAACTATGGCTACACCTTC
CASSRTGPNYGYTF
>.|TRBV27|TRBJ2-7|TRBD2
TGTGCCAGCAGTTTATCACGCGGGGGGGCCGGGGAGCAGTACTTC
CASSLSRGGAGEQYF
>.|TRBV5-8|TRBJ1-1|.
TGTGCCAGCAGCTCACCACCTTGGGGGGCTGAAGCTTTCTTT
CASSSPPWGAEAFF
>.|TRBV4-3|TRBJ2-1|.
TGCGCCAGCAGCCAAGATTCGTTGGGCGGGAATGAGCAGTTCTTC
CASSQDSLGGNEQFF
>.|TRBV7-6|TRBJ2-3|TRBD2
TGTGCCAGCAGCTTAATTACTAGCGACACAGATACGCAGTATTTT
CASSLITSDTDTQYF
>.|TRBV7-2|TRBJ2-5|TRBD2
TGTGCCAGCAGCCGGGGGGAACAAGAGACCCAGTACTTC
CASSRGEQETQYF
>.|TRBV9|TRBJ1-4|.
TGTGCCAGCAGCCCCAGGGAGGCTAATGAAAAACTGTTTTTT
CASSPREANEKLFF
>.|TRBV10-3|TRBJ2-3|.
TGTGCCATCAGTGTTAAACACACAGATACGCAGTATTTT
CAISVKHTDTQYF
>.|TRBV2|TRBJ2-2|TRBD2
TGTGCCAGCAGACTAGCGGGGAGGAACACCGGGGAGCTGTTTTTT
CASRLAGRNTGELFF
>.|TRBV27|TRBJ2-1|.
TGTGCCACCTCATTCGGTTACAATGAGCAGTTCTTC
CATSFGYNEQFF
>.|TRBV20-1|TRBJ2-7|.
TGCAGTCTAAGCCTCTCCTACGAGCAGTACTTC
CSLSLSYEQYF
>.|TRBV27|TRBJ2-5|TRBD1
TGTGCCAGCAGCCACCGGACAGGGGCAGAGACCCAGTACTTC
CASSHRTGAETQYF
>.|TRBV7-2|TRBJ1-5|.
TGTGCCAGCAGCCAAGGTCAGGGTCAGCCCCAGCATTTT
CASSQGQGQPQHF
>once|TRBV27|TRBJ2-1|TRBD1
TGTGCCAGCAGTCCGACAGGGTCCATCTACAATGAGCAGTTCTTC
CASSPTGSIYNEQFF
>once|TRBV5-1|TRBJ2-5|TRBD2
TGCGCCAGCAGCTTGAGGCGATTACTAGCGGGTCCCACAGGGGAGACCCAGTACTTC
CASSLRRLLAGPTGETQYF